Following are 6 T cell receptor beta chains from one sample sequenced in a study of cytomegalovirus exposure and HLA in healthy donors. Measured with immunoSEQ multiplex PCR; TCRdb has only the in-frame clones, and not every one. The sample has about 350,000 clones; approximately 86% are singletons. Sequencing used PBMCs. Receptors were obtained from a woman in her 30s in good health and CMV-seropositive.

V and J are TRBV7-9 and TRBJ1-4; no reliable D call. Trimming pared 3 bases from V and 8 bases from J, leaving 16 bases between. Per the germline V gene, CDR1 is SEHNR and CDR2 is FQNEAQ (reference sequence). This CDR3 contains 15 residues. CDR3 protein: CASSLGGLRGEKLFF. The CDR3, as DNA: TGTGCCAGCAGCTTGGGTGGGCTTCGAGGAGAAAAACTGTTTTTT.

This clone was seen once. The gene calls are TRBV9 and TRBJ1-2; D is perhaps TRBD1 (6 bases). Germline CDR1 and CDR2: SGDLS and YYNGEE. This CDR3 contains 14 residues. The V end was cut by 8 bases, the J end by 8 bases, with 22 bases between. CDR3 sequence (DNA): TGTGCCAGTGGCCTTCGCACAGGGTCCCAGGGCTACACCTTC. As protein: CASGLRTGSQGYTF.

The chain carries TRBV11-2 and TRBJ2-7, with 16 bases aligning to TRBD2. Losses at the gene ends were 4 bases for V and 3 bases for J; bases not matched to a gene: 12. The CDR3 is 19 amino acids. Germline CDR1 reads SGHAT; CDR2 reads FQNNGV. The CDR3 loop reads CASSSGGLAGGNTFYEQYF. CDR3 in DNA: TGTGCCAGCAGCTCCGGGGGACTAGCGGGAGGGAACACCTTCTACGAGCAGTACTTC.

The chain links TRBV30 to TRBJ2-5, with 15 positions matching TRBD2. This CDR3 spans 16 amino acids. The junction had 4 bases not matched to a gene; V was cut back by 3 bases and J by 2 bases. Germline CDR1 and CDR2: GTSNPN and SVGIG (reference sequence). CDR3 residues: CAWRGLAGGRQETQYF. The DNA for the CDR3 is TGTGCCTGGAGGGGACTAGCGGGAGGACGGCAAGAGACCCAGTACTTC.

The V gene is TRBV7-9, the J gene TRBJ2-1; 9 bases match TRBD2. Trimming cost V 5 bases and J 9 bases; bases outside gene matches: 5. This CDR3 contains 13 residues. CDR1 and CDR2 (germline): SEHNR, FQNEAQ (reference sequence). The CDR3 is CASSPRGGLEQFF. CDR3 in DNA: TGTGCCAGCAGCCCGCGGGGGGGCCTTGAGCAGTTCTTC.

The chain links TRBV4-3 to TRBJ2-7; possible D gene TRBD2, 6 bases. CDR3 length equals 13 residues. V lost 5 bases to trimming and J lost 7 bases, with 15 bases between them. Germline CDR1 LGHNA, CDR2 YSLEER. The CDR3 here is CASSLLAEGEQYF. The CDR3 DNA reads as TGCGCCAGCAGCTTATTAGCGGAGGGGGAGCAGTACTTC.